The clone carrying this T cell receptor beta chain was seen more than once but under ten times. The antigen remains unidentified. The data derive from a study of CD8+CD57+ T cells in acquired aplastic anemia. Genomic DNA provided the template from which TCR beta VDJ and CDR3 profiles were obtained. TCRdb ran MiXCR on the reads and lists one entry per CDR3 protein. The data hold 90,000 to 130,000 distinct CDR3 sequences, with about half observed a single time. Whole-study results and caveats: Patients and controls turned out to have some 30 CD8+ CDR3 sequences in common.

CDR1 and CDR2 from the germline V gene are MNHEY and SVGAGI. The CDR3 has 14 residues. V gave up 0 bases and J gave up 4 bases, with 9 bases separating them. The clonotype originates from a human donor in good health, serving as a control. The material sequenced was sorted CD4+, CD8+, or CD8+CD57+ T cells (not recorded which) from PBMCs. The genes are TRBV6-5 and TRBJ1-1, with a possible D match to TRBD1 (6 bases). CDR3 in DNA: TGTGCCAGCAGTTACTCGCAGGGGAGCACTGAAGCTTTCTTT. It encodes CASSYSQGSTEAFF.